This TCR beta chain is drawn from a study of OX40 agonist ivuxolimab in advanced cancers. Study-wide background: In this cohort, patients received ivuxolimab, an agonistic anti-OX40 (CD134) antibody. Mean age about 60 years, range about 20 to 90; around 80% male.

Using immunoSEQ multiplex PCR, the repertoire was profiled, and TCRdb retains in-frame clones only, with some absent. This sample carries almost 50,000 clones, about 86% of them seen once, and the ten largest clones take approximately 1.7%. Study findings and constraints: At 0.1 to 3.0 mg/kg, clonal expansion of CD4+ and CD8+ blood T cells had occurred by week 6.

Remarks on this clone: As yet, its antigen is unknown.

The TCR was taken from an adult with an advanced solid tumor such as melanoma, head and neck, liver or kidney cancer. The specimen comprised CD4+ or CD8+ T cells sorted from blood, sampled in a trial of the OX40 agonist ivuxolimab.

This CDR3 is CASADTYTQYF. The CDR3 coding sequence is TGTGCCAGCGCCGACACCTATACGCAGTATTTT. The chain joins TRBV28 to TRBJ2-3, with D uncertain. The CDR3 has 11 residues. Between the trimmed V and J ends, which lost 8 bases and 7 bases, there was a span of 10 bases. Germline lookup yields CDR1 MDHEN and CDR2 SYDVKM.